The 21 T cell receptor beta chains below all came from one sample that was sequenced in a study of early T cells in non-severe SARS-CoV-2 infection. TCRdb analysed the 5' RACE reads with MiXCR anew, one entry per CDR3 protein. The profile shows approximately 70,000 distinct CDR3 sequences, around 9.1% of them singletons. The input for sequencing was whole blood, taken at baseline. All receptors come from an adult who was a healthcare worker with PCR-confirmed SARS-CoV-2 infection or an uninfected control (not recorded which).

This clonotype was picked up many times. This sequence joins TRBV7-9 and TRBJ1-2, with TRBD1 as a possible D gene (5 bases). The V gene lost 7 bases and the J gene lost 6 bases, with 21 bases spanning the gap. Germline CDR1 SEHNR, CDR2 FQNEAQ (reference sequence). The CDR3 extends over 15 amino acids. CDR3 loop: CASTMTGASSDGYTF. The CDR3 region has the DNA TGTGCCAGCACCATGACCGGGGCATCTAGCGATGGCTACACCTTC.

This clonotype came up many times. The chain combines TRBV6-6 with TRBJ1-5; D unclear. This CDR3 spans 13 amino acids. CDR1 and CDR2 from the germline V gene are MNHNY and SVGAGI (reference sequence). Deletions cut 5 bases from V and 7 bases from J, with 12 bases between. The DNA of the CDR3 is TGTGCCAGCAGTGTTCTGGAAGGGCAGCCCCAGCATTTT. As protein: CASSVLEGQPQHF.

The chain links TRBV7-3 to TRBJ1-5, with TRBD1 as a possible D gene (5 bases). The V and J ends lost 6 bases and 5 bases respectively, with 11 bases between them. Germline CDR1 and CDR2: SGHTA and FQGTGA. The CDR3 has 13 residues. The CDR3: CASSRDADQPQHF. CDR3 coding DNA: TGTGCCAGCAGTCGGGACGCCGATCAGCCCCAGCATTTT.

The chain couples TRBV25-1 to TRBJ1-3, with TRBD1 as a possible D gene (5 bases). CDR1 and CDR2 from the germline V gene are MGHDK and SYGVNS. This CDR3 comprises 14 residues. V lost 5 bases and J 2 bases, leaving 10 bases between the germline ends. Here the CDR3 reads CASSPQGTGNTIYF. The CDR3 nucleotides read TGTGCCAGCAGTCCTCAGGGAACTGGAAACACCATATATTTT.

The rearrangement joins TRBV6-2 or TRBV6-3 to TRBJ2-1; 8 nucleotides match TRBD2. V gave up 6 bases and J gave up 9 bases; unmatched junction bases: 19. The germline V gene encodes CDR1 MNHEY and CDR2 SVGEGT. The CDR3 contains 17 residues. For the CDR3, the DNA is TGTGCCAGCAGCCTAAGCTCACCGACTAGCGTAAGGGGTGAGCAGTTCTTC. This codes for CASSLSSPTSVRGEQFF.

J is TRBJ2-1 and V is TRBV12-3 or TRBV12-4; D might be TRBD1 or TRBD2, each matching 6 bases. The CDR3 sequence is 14 residues long. The V end lost 6 bases, the J end lost 5 bases, and 14 bases lay between the germline ends. The CDR3 here is CASRWGAQHNEQFF. The CDR3 DNA reads as TGTGCCAGCAGATGGGGGGCTCAGCACAATGAGCAGTTCTTC.

This clonotype has just a few counts. The chain couples TRBV7-2 to TRBJ1-2, with D uncertain. The CDR3 length is 16 residues. Trimming took off 5 bases at V and 5 bases at J, with 21 bases between the two ends. Germline assignment: CDR1 SGHTA and CDR2 FQGNSA. The CDR3 nucleotides are TGTGCCAGCAGCCTAAAGCGGTTCGGGGTGGCATATGGCTACACCTTC. Protein sequence: CASSLKRFGVAYGYTF.

The chain recombines TRBV5-1 with TRBJ2-5; TRBD2 is a possible D gene (5 bases). CDR1 SGHRS and CDR2 YFSETQ come from the germline V gene. The CDR3 is 14 residues long. Between the trimmed V and J ends, which lost 6 bases and 1 base, there was a span of 13 bases. In nucleotides, the CDR3 is TGCGCCAGCACCCTACTCGGAGGCCAAGAGACCCAGTACTTC. This codes for CASTLLGGQETQYF.

This clonotype came up many times. This chain uses TRBV18 with TRBJ2-3; D remains unclear. V lost 0 bases and J lost 3, with 1 base in between. The CDR3 has 12 residues. Germline CDR1 is KGHSH and CDR2 is LQKENI. The CDR3 region is CASSPPTDTQYF. The DNA of the CDR3 is TGTGCCAGCTCACCACCGACAGATACGCAGTATTTT.

In this sample, this clonotype turned up a few times. V gene TRBV3-1 combines with J gene TRBJ1-2; D remains ambiguous. V was pared by 3 bases and J by 7 bases, with 12 bases between. Germline CDR1 reads LGHDT; CDR2 reads YNNKEL (reference sequence). The CDR3 has 13 amino acids. The CDR3 spells CASSQSDILGYTF. The CDR3 DNA is TGTGCCAGCAGCCAGTCAGACATCCTTGGCTACACCTTC.

In this sample, this clonotype turned up a few times. The chain joins TRBV2 to TRBJ1-2, with 8 positions matching TRBD1. The V segment lost 6 bases and the J segment 4 bases; nucleotides outside the gene matches: 4. Germline V gene sequence: CDR1 SNHLY, CDR2 FYNNEI. This CDR3 has 13 residues. The DNA of the CDR3 is TGTGCCAGCAGGGAGACAGGGGCCTATGGCTACACCTTC. Translation gives CASRETGAYGYTF.

This clonotype was recorded a few times. The V gene is TRBV7-2, the J gene TRBJ2-1; 11 bases map to TRBD2. Unmatched junction bases numbered 3, after V lost 3 bases and J lost 2 bases. The germline V gene has CDR1 SGHTA and CDR2 FQGNSA. The CDR3 totals 16 residues. CDR3 DNA sequence: TGTGCCAGCAGCTTGGGACTAGCGGCGCCCTACAATGAGCAGTTCTTC. Amino acids: CASSLGLAAPYNEQFF.

This clonotype was found many times. The rearrangement uses TRBV11-2 and TRBJ2-5; D is possibly TRBD2 (5 bases). This CDR3 spans 16 amino acids. Trimming removed 5 bases at V and 5 bases at J, with 21 bases between. Germline V gives CDR1 SGHAT, CDR2 FQNNGV. For the CDR3, the DNA is TGTGCCAGCAGCCTTCCCGTGTTGGAGGATTTGGAGACCCAGTACTTC. It codes for CASSLPVLEDLETQYF. The full variable domain, its missing parts supplied by reference TRBV11-2 and TRBJ2-5, is EAGVAQSPRYKIIEKRQSVAFWCNPISGHATLYWYQQILGQGPKLLIQFQNNGVVDDSQLPKDRFSAERLKGVDSTLKIQPAKLEDSAVYLCASSLPVLEDLETQYFGPGTRLLVL.

This clonotype appeared a few times. This chain uses TRBV7-8 with TRBJ1-3, with 7 bases that match TRBD1. Trimming took 1 base from V and 4 from J; bases not matched to a gene: 7. Per germline, CDR1 SGHVS and CDR2 FQNEAQ. This CDR3 region has 16 residues. Written as DNA, the CDR3 is TGTGCCAGCAGCTTAGGTAGACAGGGTCTCGGAAACACCATATATTTT. Protein sequence: CASSLGRQGLGNTIYF. The variable domain in full, with the rest retrieved from reference TRBV7-8 and TRBJ1-3, is GAGVSQSPRYKVAKRGQDVALRCDPISGHVSLFWYQQALGQGPEFLTYFQNEAQLDKSGLPSDRFFAERPEGSVSTLKIQRTQQEDSAVYLCASSLGRQGLGNTIYFGEGSWLTVV.

The table lists this clonotype with many counts. The gene calls are TRBV20-1 and TRBJ2-3, with TRBD2 identical over 9 bases. The CDR3 runs 14 residues. The germline CDR1 and CDR2 sequences are DFQATT and SNEGSKA (reference sequence). The junction had 1 base not matched to a gene; V was cut back by 2 bases and J by 1 base. CDR3 in amino acids: CSARLAGRTDTQYF. Written as DNA, the CDR3 is TGCAGTGCTAGACTAGCGGGACGCACAGATACGCAGTATTTT.

The chain combines TRBV25-1 with TRBJ2-3, with D uncertain. The CDR3 is 13 amino acids. With 4 bases removed from V and 2 bases from J, the gap between germline ends came to 7 bases. Germline values: CDR1 MGHDK, CDR2 SYGVNS. CDR3 loop: CASSGPYTDTQYF. CDR3 sequence (DNA): TGTGCCAGCAGTGGACCGTACACAGATACGCAGTATTTT.

Only a few counts were recorded for this clonotype. The rearrangement joins TRBV6-2 or TRBV6-3 to TRBJ2-2; D is undetermined. Between the trimmed V and J ends, which lost 10 bases and 4 bases, there was a span of 16 bases. This CDR3 spans 14 amino acids. Germline CDR1 MNHEY, CDR2 SVGEGT. The CDR3 nucleotides are TGTGCCACCACCGACCGGGCTCTCACCGGGGAGCTGTTTTTT. It yields the protein CATTDRALTGELFF.

This clonotype has a count of ten or more. The chain combines TRBV12-5 with TRBJ2-7; D ambiguous. Germline CDR1 LGHNT, CDR2 FRNRAP. This CDR3 contains 11 residues. The CDR3 nucleotides are TGTGCCACCTTGAATGGATACGAGCAGTACTTC. Translated: CATLNGYEQYF.

This clonotype has just a few counts. The rearrangement uses TRBV2 and TRBJ1-5; 8 positions agree with TRBD1. The CDR3 is 15 residues long. Germline V CDR1 and CDR2: SNHLY, FYNNEI. Losses at the gene ends were 6 bases for V and 4 bases for J; bases not matched to a gene: 8. CDR3 sequence: CASRIGTGQNQPQHF. The CDR3 DNA sequence: TGTGCCAGCAGGATAGGGACAGGCCAAAATCAGCCCCAGCATTTT. Full variable domain (missing parts from reference TRBV2 and TRBJ1-5): EPEVTQTPSHQVTQMGQEVILRCVPISNHLYFYWYRQILGQKVEFLVSFYNNEISEKSEIFDDQFSVERPDGSNFTLKIRSTKLEDSAMYFCASRIGTGQNQPQHFGDGTRLSIL.

The rearrangement links TRBV11-2 to TRBJ2-1, with 8 bases fitting TRBD1. J gave up 5 bases and V 5 bases, and 11 bases lay outside the gene matches. The CDR3 spans 16 residues. Germline CDR1 reads SGHAT; CDR2 reads FQNNGV. CDR3 in DNA: TGTGCCAGCAGCCGCATCGGACAGGGACGGGACAATGAGCAGTTCTTC. Protein product: CASSRIGQGRDNEQFF. Combining the CDR3 with reference TRBV11-2 and TRBJ2-1 gives the whole variable domain EAGVAQSPRYKIIEKRQSVAFWCNPISGHATLYWYQQILGQGPKLLIQFQNNGVVDDSQLPKDRFSAERLKGVDSTLKIQPAKLEDSAVYLCASSRIGQGRDNEQFFGPGTRLTVL.

This clonotype has at least ten counts. The chain combines TRBV27 with TRBJ2-1; a weak D match, TRBD1 (5 bases). Germline CDR1 and CDR2: MNHEY and SMNVEV (reference sequence). V lost 8 bases, J lost 2 bases, and 10 bases lay in between. This CDR3 spans 13 amino acids. The CDR3 loop is CASRGHPYNEQFF. Here the CDR3 DNA reads TGTGCCAGCCGTGGACACCCCTACAATGAGCAGTTCTTC.